The next 16 T cell receptor beta chains were all read from a single sample in a study of beta chain features in type 1 diabetes (dated by TCRdb to about 2018). General findings and caveats noted by the study authors: Type 1 diabetes patients showed a moderate but significant shortening of TCRB CDR3 length in all four CD4+ subsets.

These TCRs are of unknown antigen specificity. The receptor library was made with the immunoSEQ multiplex PCR assay. The entire amount of isolated RNA was reverse transcribed using the High Capacity cDNA Reverse Transcription Kit, so the sequenced TCRB transcripts were expressed ones. The immuneACCESS repertoire file appears here via TCRdb, limited to in-frame rearrangements. These files lack a portion of the clones; in checked studies, under half of the deficit traces to unresolved V genes, and the cause of the others is not known. The sample table holds about 240,000 clones, of which approximately 13% were seen once. Roughly 0.019% of the sample is held by the ten biggest clonotypes. Sequencing input: naive CD4+ T cells from blood. Per the publication, the cell subset or site label means: true naive CD4+ T cells. These TCRs come from a man younger than 45 with type 1 diabetes.

The chain uses TRBV11-2 and TRBJ2-2, with D unclear. Germline V gene data show CDR1 as SGHAT and CDR2 as FQNNGV. The CDR3 spans 15 residues. V was clipped by 0 bases and J by 6 bases, with 11 bases between them. The CDR3 loop reads CASSLDLRAPGELFF. The CDR3, as DNA: TGTGCCAGCAGCTTAGATCTTCGAGCGCCCGGGGAGCTGTTTTTT. The complete variable domain, with remaining parts taken from reference TRBV11-2 and TRBJ2-2, reads EAGVAQSPRYKIIEKRQSVAFWCNPISGHATLYWYQQILGQGPKLLIQFQNNGVVDDSQLPKDRFSAERLKGVDSTLKIQPAKLEDSAVYLCASSLDLRAPGELFFGEGSRLTVL.

The chain links TRBV7-9 to TRBJ2-1, with D unclear. V was trimmed by 4 bases and J by 6 bases, leaving 16 bases between them. This CDR3 has 15 residues. CDR1 is SEHNR, CDR2 FQNEAQ, per germline (reference sequence). The CDR3 spells CASSSNSDRRNEQFF. The DNA for the CDR3 is TGTGCCAGCAGCTCGAACAGTGACCGGCGCAATGAGCAGTTCTTC.

This rearrangement joins TRBV30 to TRBJ1-4, with a possible D match to TRBD1 (5 bases). The CDR3 contains 15 residues. The germline V gene has CDR1 GTSNPN and CDR2 SVGIG (reference sequence). The V and J ends lost 1 base and 3 bases respectively, with 12 bases between them. The CDR3: CAWSGPGVSNEKLFF. In DNA, the CDR3 is TGTGCCTGGAGTGGGCCGGGGGTCTCTAATGAAAAACTGTTTTTT.

The V and J genes are TRBV11-2 and TRBJ2-5; D remains ambiguous. V was trimmed by 2 bases and J by 2 bases, leaving 3 bases between them. Germline V gene data show CDR1 as SGHAT and CDR2 as FQNNGV. The length of the CDR3 is 12 residues. The CDR3: CASSLIQETQYF. CDR3 coding DNA: TGTGCCAGCAGCTTAATACAAGAGACCCAGTACTTC.

This clone was recorded a few times. The rearrangement joins TRBV21-1 to TRBJ2-5; the table calls TRBD1, which could not be checked here. TRBV21-1 is termed a pseudogene. The CDR3 has 15 residues. The CDR3 DNA reads as TGTGCCAGCAGCAAAGTGGCAGGGGGCCTGAAGACCCAGTACTTC. This sequence encodes CASSKVAGGLKTQYF.

The chain employs TRBV6-1 and TRBJ2-1; 8 nucleotides match TRBD2. Germline loops: CDR1 MNHNS, CDR2 SASEGT. The trim removed 4 bases at V and 5 bases at J, leaving 10 bases unmatched. The CDR3 runs 16 residues. CDR3 protein: CASSVGWTSLNNEQFF. The CDR3 bases are TGTGCCAGCAGTGTCGGCTGGACTAGCCTAAACAATGAGCAGTTCTTC.

This clone was counted only a few times. The V and J genes are TRBV4-1 and TRBJ2-1; possibly TRBD2 for D (6 bases). The germline V gene encodes CDR1 MGHRA and CDR2 YSYEKL. The CDR3 extends over 17 amino acids. Trimming shortened V by 2 bases and J by 0 bases, and 14 bases separated the two germline ends. The CDR3 loop is CASSQFPPGVSYNEQFF. CDR3 DNA: TGCGCCAGCAGCCAATTCCCCCCGGGGGTCTCCTACAATGAGCAGTTCTTC.

The chain combines TRBV27 with TRBJ2-7; D is unresolved. This CDR3 is 13 amino acids long. Per the germline V gene, CDR1 is MNHEY and CDR2 is SMNVEV (reference sequence). The V gene lost 3 bases and the J gene lost 1 base, with 7 bases spanning the gap. The CDR3 loop reads CASSLQASYEQYF. As DNA, the CDR3 is TGTGCCAGCAGTTTGCAGGCTTCCTACGAGCAGTACTTC.

V is TRBV7-9 and J is TRBJ2-5, with a weak D call TRBD1 (7 bases). With 2 bases removed from V and 1 base from J, the gap between germline ends came to 11 bases. Germline CDR1 reads SEHNR; CDR2 reads FQNEAQ (reference sequence). There are 15 residues in the CDR3. CDR3 DNA sequence: TGTGCCAGCAGCTTACCAGGGGGAGGCCAAGAGACCCAGTACTTC. It translates to CASSLPGGGQETQYF.

The DNA of the CDR3 is TGTGCCAGCAGCTTGGAAGGGGGCCAGATCCCAGATACGCAGTATTTT. This codes for CASSLEGGQIPDTQYF. V is TRBV5-6 and J is TRBJ2-3; 7 bases align to TRBD1. The germline gives CDR1 SGHDT, CDR2 YYEEEE. J gave up 4 bases and V 0 bases, and 8 bases lay outside the gene matches. This CDR3 has 16 residues.

This chain joins TRBV7-9 and TRBJ1-1; D perhaps matches TRBD1 (6 bases). There are 13 residues in the CDR3. The germline V and J ends were trimmed by 1 base and 10 bases, with 13 bases remaining between them. Germline V CDR1 and CDR2: SEHNR, FQNEAQ (reference sequence). The DNA of the CDR3 is TGTGCCAGCAGCTTAGATTGGCAGGGGATAGCTTTCTTT. Translation gives CASSLDWQGIAFF.

This clone was seen only once. The chain has TRBV6-5 and TRBJ1-1; the D is unclear. In germline, CDR1 is MNHEY, CDR2 SVGAGI. Trimming shortened V by 2 bases and J by 1 base, and 5 bases separated the two germline ends. The CDR3 contains 13 residues. CDR3 residues: CASSYEENTEAFF. The CDR3 DNA sequence: TGTGCCAGCAGTTACGAGGAGAACACTGAAGCTTTCTTT.

This clone has only a few counts. Other DNA sequences of this sample code for an identical CDR3. The chain is built from TRBV18 and TRBJ2-5; D gene ambiguous. Trimming shortened V by 3 bases and J by 3 bases, and 11 bases separated the two germline ends. The germline V gene encodes CDR1 KGHSH and CDR2 LQKENI. The CDR3 runs to 14 residues. The CDR3 protein is CASSPLSAEETQYF. The DNA of the CDR3 is TGTGCCAGCTCACCCCTGTCTGCGGAAGAGACCCAGTACTTC. Variable domain in full (rest from reference TRBV18 and TRBJ2-5): NAGVMQNPRHLVRRRGQEARLRCSPMKGHSHVYWYRQLPEEGLKFMVYLQKENIIDESGMPKERFSAEFPKEGPSILRIQQVVRGDSAAYFCASSPLSAEETQYFGPGTRLLVL.

CDR3 loop: CASSALAGTQETQYF. CDR3 nucleotide sequence: TGTGCCAGTAGTGCCTTGGCGGGCACGCAAGAGACCCAGTACTTC. The chain joins TRBV19 to TRBJ2-5, with D tentatively TRBD2 (5 bases). Per the germline V gene, CDR1 is LNHDA and CDR2 is SQIVND (reference sequence). The CDR3 is 15 residues long. With 5 bases removed from V and 2 bases from J, the gap between germline ends came to 15 bases.

The rearrangement uses TRBV2 and TRBJ2-5, with D perhaps TRBD1 (5 bases). V was clipped by 7 bases and J by 5 bases, with 14 bases between them. The CDR3 totals 13 residues. CDR1 SNHLY and CDR2 FYNNEI come from the germline V gene. The CDR3 is CASTSGFGETQYF. In nucleotides, the CDR3 is TGTGCCAGCACGTCAGGGTTCGGGGAGACCCAGTACTTC.

To note about this clone: The identical CDR3 is also encoded by other nucleotide sequences in the sample. This chain joins TRBV6-1 and TRBJ2-5, with D possibly TRBD1 on 6 matching bases. V lost 6 bases and J 1 base, leaving 9 bases between the germline ends. There are 13 residues in the CDR3. Germline CDR1 is MNHNS and CDR2 is SASEGT. The CDR3 DNA sequence: TGTGCCAGCAGGCGACAGGTCCAAGAGACCCAGTACTTC. This codes for CASRRQVQETQYF.